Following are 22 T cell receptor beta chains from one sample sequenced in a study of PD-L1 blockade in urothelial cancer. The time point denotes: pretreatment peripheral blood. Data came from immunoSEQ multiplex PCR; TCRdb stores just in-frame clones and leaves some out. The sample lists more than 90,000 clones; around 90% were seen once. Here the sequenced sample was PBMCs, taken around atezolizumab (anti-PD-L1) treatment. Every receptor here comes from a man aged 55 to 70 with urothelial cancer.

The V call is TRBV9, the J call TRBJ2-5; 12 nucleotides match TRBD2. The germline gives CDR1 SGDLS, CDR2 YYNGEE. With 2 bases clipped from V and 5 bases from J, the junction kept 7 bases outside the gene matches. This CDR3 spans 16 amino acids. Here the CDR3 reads CASSVASGGARETQYF. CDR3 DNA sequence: TGTGCCAGCAGCGTCGCTAGCGGGGGGGCACGGGAGACCCAGTACTTC. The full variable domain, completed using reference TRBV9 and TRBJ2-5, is DSGVTQTPKHLITATGQRVTLRCSPRSGDLSVYWYQQSLDQGLQFLIQYYNGEERAKGNILERFSAQQFPDLHSELNLSSLELGDSALYFCASSVASGGARETQYFGPGTRLLVL.

CDR3 protein: CASSETSGIYNEQFF. CDR3 DNA sequence: TGTGCCAGCAGCGAGACTAGCGGGATCTACAATGAGCAGTTCTTC. The chain recombines TRBV9 with TRBJ2-1; 11 bases map to TRBD2. Germline assignment: CDR1 SGDLS and CDR2 YYNGEE. The CDR3 runs to 15 residues. V was clipped by 3 bases and J by 3 bases; unmatched bases: 2.

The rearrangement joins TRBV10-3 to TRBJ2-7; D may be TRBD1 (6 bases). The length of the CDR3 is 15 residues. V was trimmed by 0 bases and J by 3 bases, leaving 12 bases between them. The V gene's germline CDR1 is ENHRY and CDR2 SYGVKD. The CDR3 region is CAISESRQEIYEQYF. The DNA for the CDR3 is TGTGCCATCAGTGAGTCACGACAGGAGATCTACGAGCAGTACTTC.

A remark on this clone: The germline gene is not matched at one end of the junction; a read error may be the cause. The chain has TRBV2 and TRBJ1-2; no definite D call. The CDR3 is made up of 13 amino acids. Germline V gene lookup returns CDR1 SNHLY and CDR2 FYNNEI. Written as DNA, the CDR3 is TGTGCCAGCAGTGAACGGCCAAGTGGAGAGGCCTTCTTC. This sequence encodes CASSERPSGEAFF.

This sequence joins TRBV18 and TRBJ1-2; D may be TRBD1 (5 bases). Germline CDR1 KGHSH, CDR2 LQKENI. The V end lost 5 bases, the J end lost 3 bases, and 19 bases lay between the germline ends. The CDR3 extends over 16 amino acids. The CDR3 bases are TGTGCCAGCTCATCCCGGGGAGGGGACCAATACTATGGCTACACCTTC. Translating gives CASSSRGGDQYYGYTF.

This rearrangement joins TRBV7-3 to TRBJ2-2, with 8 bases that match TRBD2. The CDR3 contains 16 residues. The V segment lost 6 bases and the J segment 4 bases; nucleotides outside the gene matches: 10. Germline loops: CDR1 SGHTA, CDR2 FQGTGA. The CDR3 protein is CASSRRGGIGTGELFF. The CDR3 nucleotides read TGTGCCAGCAGTCGACGGGGGGGAATCGGCACCGGGGAGCTGTTTTTT.

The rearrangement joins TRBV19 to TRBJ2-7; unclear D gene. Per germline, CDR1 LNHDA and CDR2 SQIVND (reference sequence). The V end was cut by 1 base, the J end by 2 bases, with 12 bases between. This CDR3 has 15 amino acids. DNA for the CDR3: TGTGCCAGTAGTATAGGACTCGCCCCCGCCTACGAGCAGTACTTC. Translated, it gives CASSIGLAPAYEQYF.

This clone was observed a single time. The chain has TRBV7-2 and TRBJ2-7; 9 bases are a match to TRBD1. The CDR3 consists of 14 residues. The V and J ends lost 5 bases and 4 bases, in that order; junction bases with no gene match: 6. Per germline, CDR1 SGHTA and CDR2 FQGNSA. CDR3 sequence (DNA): TGTGCCAGCAGCGTCGGACAGGGGATTTACGAGCAGTACTTC. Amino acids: CASSVGQGIYEQYF. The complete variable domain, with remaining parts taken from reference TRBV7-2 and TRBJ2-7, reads GAGVSQSPSNKVTEKGKDVELRCDPISGHTALYWYRQSLGQGLEFLIYFQGNSAPDKSGLPSDRFSAERTGGSVSTLTIQRTQQEDSAVYLCASSVGQGIYEQYFGPGTRLTVT.

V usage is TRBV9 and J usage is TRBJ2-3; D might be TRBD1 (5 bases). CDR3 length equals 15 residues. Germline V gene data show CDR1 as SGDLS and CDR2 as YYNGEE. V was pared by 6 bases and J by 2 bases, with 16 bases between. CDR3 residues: CASTSRAGLTDTQYF. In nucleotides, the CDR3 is TGTGCCAGCACCTCCCGGGCAGGGCTCACAGATACGCAGTATTTT. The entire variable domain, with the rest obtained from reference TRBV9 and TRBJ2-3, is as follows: DSGVTQTPKHLITATGQRVTLRCSPRSGDLSVYWYQQSLDQGLQFLIQYYNGEERAKGNILERFSAQQFPDLHSELNLSSLELGDSALYFCASTSRAGLTDTQYFGPGTRLTVL.

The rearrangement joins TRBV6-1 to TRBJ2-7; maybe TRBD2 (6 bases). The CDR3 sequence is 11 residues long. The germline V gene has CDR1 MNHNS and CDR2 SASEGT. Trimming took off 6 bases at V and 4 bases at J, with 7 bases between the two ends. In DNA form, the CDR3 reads TGTGCCAGCAGGGGGACTTACGAGCAGTACTTC. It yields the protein CASRGTYEQYF.

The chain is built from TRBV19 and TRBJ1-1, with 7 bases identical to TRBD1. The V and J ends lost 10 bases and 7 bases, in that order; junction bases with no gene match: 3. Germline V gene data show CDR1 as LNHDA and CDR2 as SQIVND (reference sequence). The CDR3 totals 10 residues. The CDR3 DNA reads TGTGCCACCGGGACAGTTGAAGCTTTCTTT. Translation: CATGTVEAFF.

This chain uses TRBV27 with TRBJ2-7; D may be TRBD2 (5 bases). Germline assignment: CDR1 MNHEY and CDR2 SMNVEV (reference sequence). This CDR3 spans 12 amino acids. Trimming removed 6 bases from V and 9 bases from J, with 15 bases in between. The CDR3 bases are TGTGCCAGCAGCCGAGGGTACCTCGGGCAGTACTTC. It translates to CASSRGYLGQYF.

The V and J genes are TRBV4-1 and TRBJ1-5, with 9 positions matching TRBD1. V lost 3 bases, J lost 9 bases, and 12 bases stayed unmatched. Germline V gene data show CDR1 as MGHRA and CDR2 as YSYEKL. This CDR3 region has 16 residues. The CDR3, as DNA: TGCGCCAGCAGCCAGGGGACAGGGACCGCCTCGGGGCCCCAGCATTTT. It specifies CASSQGTGTASGPQHF.

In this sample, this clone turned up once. The CDR3 nucleotides are TGTGCCAGCAGCGCGGGCCTCGGAAGGTCTGGGGCCAACGTCCTGACTTTC. Its translation is CASSAGLGRSGANVLTF. The rearrangement links TRBV7-3 to TRBJ2-6, with a possible D match to TRBD2 (5 bases). Trimming cost V 5 bases and J 1 base, with 15 bases left between them. From germline, CDR1 is SGHTA and CDR2 FQGTGA. The CDR3 runs 17 residues.

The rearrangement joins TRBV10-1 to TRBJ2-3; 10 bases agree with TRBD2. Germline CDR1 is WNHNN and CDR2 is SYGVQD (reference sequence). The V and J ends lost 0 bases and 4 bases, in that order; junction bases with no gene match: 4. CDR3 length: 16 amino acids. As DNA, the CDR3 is TGCGCCAGCAGTGAGTCGGCTAGCGGGAGTTCAGATACGCAGTATTTT. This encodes CASSESASGSSDTQYF.

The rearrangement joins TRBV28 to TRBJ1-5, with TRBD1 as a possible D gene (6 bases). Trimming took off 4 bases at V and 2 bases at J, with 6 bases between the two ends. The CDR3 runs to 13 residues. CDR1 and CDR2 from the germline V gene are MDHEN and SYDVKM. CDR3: CASSSGGNQPQHF. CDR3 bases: TGTGCCAGCAGTTCAGGGGGCAATCAGCCCCAGCATTTT.

The CDR3 region has the DNA TGTGCCAGCAGTATCACGCAGGGGGTTTCTGAAAAACTGTTTTTT. This translates into CASSITQGVSEKLFF. The chain combines TRBV2 with TRBJ1-4, with 7 positions matching TRBD1. CDR1 SNHLY and CDR2 FYNNEI come from the germline V gene. The CDR3 contains 15 residues. V lost 5 bases to trimming and J lost 7 bases; unmatched junction nucleotides: 10.

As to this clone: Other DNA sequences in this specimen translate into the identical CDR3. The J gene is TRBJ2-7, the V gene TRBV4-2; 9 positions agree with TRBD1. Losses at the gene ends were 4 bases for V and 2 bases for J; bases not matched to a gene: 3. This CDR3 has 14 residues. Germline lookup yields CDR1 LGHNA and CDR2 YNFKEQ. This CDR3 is CASSPGQGTYEQYF. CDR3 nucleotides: TGTGCCAGCAGCCCGGGACAGGGAACCTACGAGCAGTACTTC.

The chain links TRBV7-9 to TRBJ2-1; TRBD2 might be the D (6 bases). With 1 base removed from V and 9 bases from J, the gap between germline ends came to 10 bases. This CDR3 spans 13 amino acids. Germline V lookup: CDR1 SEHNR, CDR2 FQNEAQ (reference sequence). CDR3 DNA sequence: TGTGCCAGCAGCTTAGGCTCAGCGGGTGAGCAGTTCTTC. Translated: CASSLGSAGEQFF.

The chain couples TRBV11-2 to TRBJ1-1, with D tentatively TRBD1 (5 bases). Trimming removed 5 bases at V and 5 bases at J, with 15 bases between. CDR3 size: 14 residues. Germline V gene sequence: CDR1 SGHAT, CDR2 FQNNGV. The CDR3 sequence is CASSPRWGGTEAFF. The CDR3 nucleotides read TGTGCCAGCAGCCCCCGCTGGGGGGGGACTGAAGCTTTCTTT.

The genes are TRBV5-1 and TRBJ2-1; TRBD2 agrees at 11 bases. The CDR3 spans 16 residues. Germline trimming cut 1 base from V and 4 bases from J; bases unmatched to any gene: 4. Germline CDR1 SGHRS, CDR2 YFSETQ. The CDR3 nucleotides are TGCGCCAGCAGCTTGCCGACTAGCGGGGTTTACAATGAGCAGTTCTTC. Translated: CASSLPTSGVYNEQFF.

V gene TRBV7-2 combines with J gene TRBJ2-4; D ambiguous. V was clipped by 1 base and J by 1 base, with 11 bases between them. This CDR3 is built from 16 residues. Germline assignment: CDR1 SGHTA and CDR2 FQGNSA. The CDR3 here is CASSLEFAGAKNIQYF. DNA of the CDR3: TGTGCCAGCAGCTTAGAATTCGCCGGGGCCAAAAACATTCAGTACTTC.